One T cell receptor beta chain is described in this entry. These data originate in a study of blood T cell repertoires in COVID-19. Study background: From T cells, B-cell-depleted T cells, or PBMCs came the material, which was cDNA or gDNA.

The germline CDR1 and CDR2 sequences are SGHKS and YYEKEE (reference sequence). This CDR3 comprises 14 residues. With 1 base clipped from V and 8 bases from J, the junction kept 2 bases outside the gene matches. Participant age was roughly 18 to 100 years, and participants resided in about 25 US areas. Exposed volunteers were people who met a COVID-19 case within 2 weeks before study entry. TCRdb keeps only in-frame clones here, not all; method: immunoSEQ multiplex PCR. The sample consists of roughly 380,000 clones, roughly 86% of them appearing once. The receptor's source is a woman aged 25 to 45 who had been exposed to COVID-19. Material for sequencing was PBMCs or T cells enriched from blood (not recorded which). The rearrangement uses TRBV5-5 and TRBJ1-6, with TRBD1 identical over 8 bases. The chain's CDR3 is CASSLSGGDSPLHF. The CDR3 DNA follows: TGTGCCAGCAGCTTGTCAGGGGGCGATTCACCCCTCCACTTT.